This T cell receptor beta chain was documented in a study of cytomegalovirus exposure and HLA in healthy donors. Concerning this clone itself: Its antigen is as yet unknown.

The V and J ends lost 4 bases and 4 bases respectively, with 7 bases between them. From germline, CDR1 is SQVTM and CDR2 ANQGSEA. The CDR3 extends over 11 amino acids. Overall study findings and caveats: Cytomegalovirus association was assigned to approximately 160 TCR beta chains.

The method was immunoSEQ multiplex PCR; TCRdb's version includes in-frame clones alone and lacks a portion of them. Of tens of thousands of clones in the sample, 90% to 95% were seen once. Sequencing was done on a sample of PBMCs. This rearrangement joins TRBV29-1 to TRBJ1-1; TRBD1 is a possible D gene (5 bases). The clonotype was recovered from a woman between 18 and 29 years old in good health and CMV-seronegative. This chain's CDR3 is CSVGQGTEAFF. The CDR3 DNA follows: TGCAGCGTTGGGCAGGGCACTGAAGCTTTCTTT.